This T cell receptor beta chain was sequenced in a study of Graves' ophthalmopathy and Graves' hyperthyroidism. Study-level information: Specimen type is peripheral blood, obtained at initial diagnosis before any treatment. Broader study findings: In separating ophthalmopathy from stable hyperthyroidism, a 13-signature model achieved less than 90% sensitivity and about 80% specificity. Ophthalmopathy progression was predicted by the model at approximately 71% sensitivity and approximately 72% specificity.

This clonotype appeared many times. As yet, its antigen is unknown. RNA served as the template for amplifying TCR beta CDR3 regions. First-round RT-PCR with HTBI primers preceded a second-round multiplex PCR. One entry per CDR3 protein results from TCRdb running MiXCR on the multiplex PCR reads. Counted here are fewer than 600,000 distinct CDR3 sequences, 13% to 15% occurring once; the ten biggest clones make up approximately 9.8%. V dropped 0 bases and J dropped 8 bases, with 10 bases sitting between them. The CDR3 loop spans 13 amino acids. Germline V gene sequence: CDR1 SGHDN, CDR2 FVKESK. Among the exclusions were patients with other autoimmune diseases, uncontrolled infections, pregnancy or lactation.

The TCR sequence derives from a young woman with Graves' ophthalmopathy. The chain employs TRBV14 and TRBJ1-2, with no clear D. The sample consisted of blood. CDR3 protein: CASSQDVVWGYTF. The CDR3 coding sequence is TGTGCCAGCAGCCAAGATGTAGTGTGGGGCTACACCTTC. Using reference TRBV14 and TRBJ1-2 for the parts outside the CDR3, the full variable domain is EAGVTQFPSHSVIEKGQTVTLRCDPISGHDNLYWYRRVMGKEIKFLLHFVKESKQDESGMPNNRFLAERTGGTYSTLKVQPAELEDSGVYFCASSQDVVWGYTFGSGTRLTVV.